A single sample is the source of the 10 T cell receptor beta chains below, sequenced in a study of CD8+ T cells in alopecia areata. Reverse transcribed after extraction, RNA yielded cDNA as the sequencing template. Measured with immunoSEQ multiplex PCR; TCRdb has only the in-frame clones, and not every one. The sample gives about 110,000 clones, 55% to 60% of which show up once; around a quarter is in the top ten. The sequencing sample was made of NKG2D-low CD8+ T cells sorted from blood. These receptors all stem from a human donor with alopecia areata.

V is TRBV5-6 and J is TRBJ2-7, with 8 positions matching TRBD2. J was trimmed by 2 bases and V by 4 bases; bases with no gene match: 5. Germline V lookup: CDR1 SGHDT, CDR2 YYEEEE. The CDR3 has 14 residues. The CDR3 nucleotides read TGTGCCAGCAGCCCGGGGGGGGTTACCTACGAGCAGTACTTC. It is translated as CASSPGGVTYEQYF.

This rearrangement joins TRBV5-6 to TRBJ1-2; maybe TRBD1 (5 bases). CDR1 SGHDT and CDR2 YYEEEE come from the germline V gene. The germline V and J ends were trimmed by 5 bases and 4 bases, with 15 bases remaining between them. This CDR3 has 14 amino acids. In DNA, the CDR3 is TGTGCCAGCAGGCCGGGGGGGTCAGCCTATGGCTACACCTTC. Translating it yields CASRPGGSAYGYTF.

The genes are TRBV28 and TRBJ2-7; tentative D call: TRBD1 (5 bases). Germline V CDR1 and CDR2: MDHEN, SYDVKM. This CDR3 spans 14 amino acids. Trimming shortened V by 3 bases and J by 5 bases, and 14 bases separated the two germline ends. The CDR3 protein is CASSLIPGSNEQYF. The CDR3 DNA reads TGTGCCAGCAGTTTGATCCCAGGGTCCAACGAGCAGTACTTC.

This chain uses TRBV29-1 with TRBJ2-7; 9 nucleotides match TRBD1. The assigned J gene may be wrong: the sequence end matches TRBJ2-1 better. The CDR3 totals 16 residues. The germline gives CDR1 SQVTM, CDR2 ANQGSEA. CDR3 sequence reads: CSVSGPGTGHYNEQFF. The CDR3 DNA is TGCAGCGTATCAGGACCCGGGACAGGGCACTACAATGAGCAGTTCTTC.

The chain is built from TRBV7-8 and TRBJ2-2; TRBD1 matches at 10 bases. Trimming removed 3 bases from V and 4 bases from J; junction bases left unmatched: 5. CDR1 SGHVS and CDR2 FQNEAQ come from the germline V gene. This CDR3 region has 16 residues. The DNA of the CDR3 is TGTGCCAGCAGCTTTAGCCGGACAGGGGGCACCGGGGAGCTGTTTTTT. Amino acid sequence: CASSFSRTGGTGELFF.

This clone came up a few times. The chain is built from TRBV9 and TRBJ2-3; the D gene is possibly TRBD1 (6 bases). The germline gives CDR1 SGDLS, CDR2 YYNGEE. The CDR3 has 15 residues. Trimming took 4 bases from V and 3 from J, leaving 15 bases between them. In DNA, the CDR3 is TGTGCCAGCAGCCCCGTGACAGGTTTGACAGATACGCAGTATTTT. This codes for CASSPVTGLTDTQYF.

This clone was detected a few times. The chain carries TRBV19 and TRBJ2-6; D is unclear. CDR3 size: 13 residues. The germline V gene has CDR1 LNHDA and CDR2 SQIVND (reference sequence). Trimming stripped 5 bases from V and 0 bases from J, with 2 bases between. CDR3 nucleotide sequence: TGTGCCAGTAGTGACTCTGGGGCCAACGTCCTGACTTTC. It specifies CASSDSGANVLTF.

This clone has just a few counts. V gene TRBV7-9 combines with J gene TRBJ2-1; D call uncertain. CDR3 size: 12 residues. Germline CDR1 and CDR2: SEHNR and FQNEAQ (reference sequence). V gave up 3 bases and J gave up 5 bases, with 5 bases separating them. In DNA, the CDR3 is TGTGCCAGCAGCTTCTCTAACAATGAGCAGTTCTTC. Translation: CASSFSNNEQFF.

This sequence joins TRBV10-2 and TRBJ2-1, with TRBD1 matching 8 bases. Trimming took 2 bases from V and 5 from J; bases not matched to a gene: 8. There are 16 residues in the CDR3. Germline CDR1 reads WSHSY; CDR2 reads SAAADI. The CDR3 sequence is CASSEHDRGLHNEQFF. CDR3 in DNA: TGCGCCAGCAGTGAGCACGACAGGGGACTGCACAATGAGCAGTTCTTC.

The chain couples TRBV18 to TRBJ2-3, with TRBD2 matching over 9 bases. Germline CDR1 reads KGHSH; CDR2 reads LQKENI. V lost 0 bases and J lost 4; bases outside the gene matches: 2. The CDR3 contains 15 residues. DNA for the CDR3: TGTGCCAGCTCACCACCGACTAGCGGTGCAGATACGCAGTATTTT. Encoded protein: CASSPPTSGADTQYF.